Reported below is one T cell receptor (beta chain). This entry belongs to a study of T cells expressing NK-cell markers. Each CDR3 protein gets one entry in TCRdb, which reprocessed the 5' RACE reads and gives no DNA. In all, the sample yields roughly 430,000 distinct CDR3 sequences. Germline V gene sequence: CDR1 SQVTM, CDR2 ANQGSEA. The CDR3 is 15 residues long. This clonotype was obtained from a woman between 18 and 70 years old in good health. The rearrangement uses TRBV29-1 and TRBJ1-4; TCRdb outputs TRBD1, but without DNA this stays unchecked. Source material: blood T cells: a sorted CD56 or NKG2C T cell subset, CD4+ or CD8+ T cells, or bulk PBMC T cells (not recorded which). This chain's CDR3 is CSVEVLETARGELFF.